This T cell receptor (beta chain) was retrieved from a study of control samples from healthy donors and cancer patients. Method: immunoSEQ multiplex PCR; TCRdb's copy keeps in-frame clones and lacks some. Of about 220,000 clones in the sample, roughly 94% were seen once. To note about this clone: The identical CDR3 is also encoded by other nucleotide sequences in the sample.

The CDR3 has 16 amino acids. CDR1 is LGHNA, CDR2 YNFKEQ, per germline. Trimming removed 1 base from V and 2 bases from J, with 14 bases in between. The TCR sequence derives from a man aged 50 to 59 in good health. The rearrangement uses TRBV4-2 and TRBJ1-1; D gene unclear. Source material: blood. CDR3 DNA: TGTGCCAGCAGCCAAGCTTTCAGTACAGACAACACTGAAGCTTTCTTT. Encoded protein: CASSQAFSTDNTEAFF.